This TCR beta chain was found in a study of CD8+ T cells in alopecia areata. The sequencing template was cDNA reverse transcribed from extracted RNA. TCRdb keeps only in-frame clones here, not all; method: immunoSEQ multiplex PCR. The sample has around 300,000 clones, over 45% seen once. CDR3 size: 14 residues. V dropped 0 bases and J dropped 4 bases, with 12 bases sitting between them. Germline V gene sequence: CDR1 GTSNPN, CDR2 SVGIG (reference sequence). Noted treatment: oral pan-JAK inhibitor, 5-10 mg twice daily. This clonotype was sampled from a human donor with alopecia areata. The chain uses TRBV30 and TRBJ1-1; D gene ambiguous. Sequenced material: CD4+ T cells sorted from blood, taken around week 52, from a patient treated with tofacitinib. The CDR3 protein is CAWSVRVGSTEAFF. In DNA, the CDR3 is TGTGCCTGGAGTGTACGGGTTGGGAGCACTGAAGCTTTCTTT. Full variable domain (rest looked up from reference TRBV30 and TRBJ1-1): SQTIHQWPATLVQPVGSPLSLECTVEGTSNPNLYWYRQAAGRGLQLLFYSVGIGQISSEVPQNLSASRPQDRQFILSSKKLLLSDSGFYLCAWSVRVGSTEAFFGQGTRLTVV.